This entry describes one T cell receptor beta chain. The antigen remains unidentified. In building TCR beta libraries, iRepertoire HTBI primers were used together with Arm-PCR of CDR3 regions. TCRdb redid the calling of the multiplex PCR reads with MiXCR, one entry per CDR3 protein. Here the sample spans some 430,000 distinct CDR3 sequences, 20% to 25% being singletons. In germline, CDR1 is SGHRS, CDR2 YFSETQ. There are 14 residues in the CDR3. V lost 2 bases and J 0 bases, leaving 8 bases between the germline ends. The time point was: persistent/refractory GD, antithyroid drugs over 5 years with positive TRAb. PBMC RNA was the source of the TCR library. Each of the patients was recruited from an endocrinology department situated in Xi'an, China. This specimen belongs to a study of regulatory T cells in long-lasting Graves disease. Findings and caveats of the study: Among the persistent patients, 2,500 to 3,000 public clonotypes were shared, more than the roughly 900 shared among new patients. Newly diagnosed patients had higher TCR diversity than persistent Graves' patients did.

The rearrangement uses TRBV5-1 and TRBJ1-1; no clear D gene. Sample: peripheral blood mononuclear cells (PBMCs), taken when the disease was refractory, from a patient treated with antithyroid drugs. The receptor's source is a female donor with Graves disease. This chain's CDR3 is CASSFQSMNTEAFF. CDR3 in DNA: TGCGCCAGCAGCTTTCAAAGCATGAACACTGAAGCTTTCTTT.